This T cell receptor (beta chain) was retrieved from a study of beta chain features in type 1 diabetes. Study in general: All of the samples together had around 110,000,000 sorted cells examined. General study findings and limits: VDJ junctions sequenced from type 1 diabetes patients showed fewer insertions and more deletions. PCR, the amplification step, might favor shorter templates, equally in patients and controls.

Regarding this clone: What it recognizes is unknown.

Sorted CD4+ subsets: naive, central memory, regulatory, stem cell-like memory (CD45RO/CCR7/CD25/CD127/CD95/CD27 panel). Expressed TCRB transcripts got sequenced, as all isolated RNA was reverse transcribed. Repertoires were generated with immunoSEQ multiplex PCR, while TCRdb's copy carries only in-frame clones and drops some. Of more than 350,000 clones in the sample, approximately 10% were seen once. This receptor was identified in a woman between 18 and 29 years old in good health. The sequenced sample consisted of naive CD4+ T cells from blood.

CDR3: CASSLARNTDTQYF. The CDR3 DNA is TGTGCCAGCAGCCTAGCGAGAAACACAGATACGCAGTATTTT. The chain joins TRBV7-3 to TRBJ2-3, with D possibly TRBD2 on 6 matching bases. This CDR3 is built from 14 residues. V lost 5 bases to trimming and J lost 2 bases, with 11 bases between them. Germline V lookup: CDR1 SGHTA, CDR2 FQGTGA.